These T cell receptor beta chains were read from a single sample in a study of CD8+ T cells in alopecia areata. Assay used: immunoSEQ multiplex PCR; TCRdb lists only in-frame clones, some missing. The profile shows roughly 120,000 clones, 35% to 40% of them singletons. Sequenced sample: CD4+ T cells sorted from blood. The receptors here all came from a human donor with alopecia areata. CDR3s include the opening cysteine and the closing phenylalanine or tryptophan. Only part of the rows carry a size: once, few, many, or a class if the clone is expanded.

>15|-|TRBV28
CASSLGVGRDNEQFF
>14|-|TRBV5-1
CASSTSTGSYGYTF
>16|-|TRBV7-2
CASSSAGGANVNEQFF
>13|few|TRBV11-2
CASSLDLWTTIFF
>13|-|TRBV6-6
CASSYAGYYEQYF
>13|-|TRBV29-1
CSVGLARTGELFF
>17|few|TRBV4-3
CASSQMGMAGSSNEQFF
>12|-|TRBV30
CAWSVLGGPQHF
>12|few|TRBV29-1
CSVLAMNTEAFF
>13|few|TRBV30
CAWRRADTDTQYF
>16|once|TRBV7-2
CASSESAGGSNQPQHF
>15|few|TRBV14
CASSQERQVPETQYF
>14|-|TRBV5-1
CASSLGQSTDTQYF
>14|-|TRBV18
CASSPPGRNTEAFF
>16|few|TRBV5-1
CASGRDSGGIGDTQYF
>14|few|TRBV27
CASSPLPGAGEQYF
>13|-|TRBV7-8
CASSSSISYEQYF
>13|few|TRBV7-2
CASRRTDRETQYF
>14|-|TRBV29-1
CSAGDRGLNTEAFF
>13|few|TRBV18
CASSLDRNTEAFF
>13|-|TRBV5-1
CASSSTPGNEQFF
>16|-|TRBV5-4
CASSPGVTSGSYEQYF
>16|-|TRBV5-1
CASSLAPNGANTEAFF
>14|-|TRBV27
CASSRSGGRYEQYF
>14|few|TRBV23-1
CARDILYSNQPQHF
>11|-|TRBV7-2
CASSLGQILFF
>14|-|TRBV7-3
CASSPQGSYNEQFF
>15|-|TRBV4-3
CASSHAGSPNYGYTF
>13|few|TRBV29-1
CSVTGQGSSEAFF
>15|-|TRBV30
CAYHSGTPRGNEQFF
>14|-|TRBV18
CASSPTPTNTEAFF
>11|-|TRBV29-1
CSVERAREAFF
>15|once|TRBV5-6
CASSTYYRSNTEAFF
>14|-|TRBV2
CASGSGETGYEQYF
>12|few|TRBV29-1
CSVIGREGEQYF
>13|-|TRBV6-6
CASSLRDRNGYTF
>16|-|TRBV28
CASSRGGGRSNQPQHF
>12|-|TRBV29-1
CSVEDGGGGYTF
>14|-|TRBV19
CASTASGGNTEAFF
>13|many|TRBV29-1
CSVATSTNEKLFF
>17|few|TRBV5-6
CASSLEASGIFKETQYF
>13|few|TRBV7-2
CASTRVSGYEQYF
>13|-|TRBV28
CASRSGQTNVLTF
>12|-|TRBV29-1
CSVGQGGQPQHF
>17|-|TRBV28
CASSFFFLAGGPPEQYF